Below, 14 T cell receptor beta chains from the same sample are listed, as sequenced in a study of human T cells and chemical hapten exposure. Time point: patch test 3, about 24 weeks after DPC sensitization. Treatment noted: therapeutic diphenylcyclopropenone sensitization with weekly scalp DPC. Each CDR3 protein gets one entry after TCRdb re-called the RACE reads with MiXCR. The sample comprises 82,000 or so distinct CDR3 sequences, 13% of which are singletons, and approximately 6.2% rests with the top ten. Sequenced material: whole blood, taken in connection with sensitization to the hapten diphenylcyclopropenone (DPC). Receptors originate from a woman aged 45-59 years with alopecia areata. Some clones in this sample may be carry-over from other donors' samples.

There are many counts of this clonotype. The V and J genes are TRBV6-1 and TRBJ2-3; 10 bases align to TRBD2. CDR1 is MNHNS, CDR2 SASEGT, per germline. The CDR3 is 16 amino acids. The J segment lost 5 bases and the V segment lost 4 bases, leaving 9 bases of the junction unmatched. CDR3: CASSAVLAGSVDTQYF. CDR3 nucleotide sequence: TGTGCCAGCAGTGCCGTACTAGCGGGATCGGTAGATACGCAGTATTTT.

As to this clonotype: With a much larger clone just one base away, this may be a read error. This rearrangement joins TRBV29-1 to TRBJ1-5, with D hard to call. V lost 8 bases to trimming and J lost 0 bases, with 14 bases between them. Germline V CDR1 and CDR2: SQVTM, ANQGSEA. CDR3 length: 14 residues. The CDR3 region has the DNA TGCAGCCCCGTCGAGGGTTATAGCAATCAGCCCCAGCATTTT. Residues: CSPVEGYSNQPQHF.

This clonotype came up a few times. The CDR3 region is CTMTSGRNSEQFF. CDR3 bases: TGCACTATGACTAGCGGGAGGAATAGTGAGCAGTTCTTC. The rearrangement links TRBV20-1 to TRBJ2-1; 13 nucleotides agree with TRBD2. This CDR3 spans 13 amino acids. Germline CDR1 reads DFQATT; CDR2 reads SNEGSKA (reference sequence).

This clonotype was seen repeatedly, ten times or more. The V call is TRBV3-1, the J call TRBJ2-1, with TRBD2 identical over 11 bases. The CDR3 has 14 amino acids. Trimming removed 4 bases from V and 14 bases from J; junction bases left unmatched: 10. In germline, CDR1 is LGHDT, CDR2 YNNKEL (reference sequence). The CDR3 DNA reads TGTGCCAGCAGCCTAGCGGGAGGGGCCGGGAGGGAGTTCTTC. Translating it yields CASSLAGGAGREFF.

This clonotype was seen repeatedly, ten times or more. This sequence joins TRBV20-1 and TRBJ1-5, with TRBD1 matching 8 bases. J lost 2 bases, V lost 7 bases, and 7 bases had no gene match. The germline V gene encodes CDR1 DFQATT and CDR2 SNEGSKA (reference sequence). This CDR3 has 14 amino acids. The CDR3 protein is CSVVQGAGNQPQHF. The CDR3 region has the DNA TGCAGTGTAGTCCAGGGGGCGGGCAATCAGCCCCAGCATTTT.

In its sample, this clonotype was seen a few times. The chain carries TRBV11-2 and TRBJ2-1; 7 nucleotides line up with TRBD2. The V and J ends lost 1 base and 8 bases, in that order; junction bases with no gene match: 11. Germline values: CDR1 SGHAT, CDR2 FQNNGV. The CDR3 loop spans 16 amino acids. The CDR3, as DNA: TGTGCCAGCAGCTTAGCGGGGGGTAGCGGGTCCTATGAGCAGTTCTTC. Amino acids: CASSLAGGSGSYEQFF.

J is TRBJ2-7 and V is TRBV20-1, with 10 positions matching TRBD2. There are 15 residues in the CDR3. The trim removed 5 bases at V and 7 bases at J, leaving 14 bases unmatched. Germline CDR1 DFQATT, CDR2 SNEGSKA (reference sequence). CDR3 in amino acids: CSAGGLAGASGEQYF. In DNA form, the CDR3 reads TGCAGTGCTGGGGGCCTAGCGGGAGCGTCGGGGGAGCAGTACTTC.

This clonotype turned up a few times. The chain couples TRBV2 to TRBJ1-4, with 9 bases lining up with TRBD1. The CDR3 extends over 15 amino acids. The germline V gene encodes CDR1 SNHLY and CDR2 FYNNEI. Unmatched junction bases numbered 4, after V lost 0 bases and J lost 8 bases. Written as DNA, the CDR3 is TGTGCCAGCAGTGAAGCGGGACAGGGAGGGGAAAAACTGTTTTTT. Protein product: CASSEAGQGGEKLFF.

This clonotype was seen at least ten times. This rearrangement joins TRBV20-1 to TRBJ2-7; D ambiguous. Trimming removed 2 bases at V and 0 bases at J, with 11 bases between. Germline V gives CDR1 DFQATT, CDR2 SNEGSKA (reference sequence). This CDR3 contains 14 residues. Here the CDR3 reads CSARYGSFSYEQYF. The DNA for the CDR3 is TGCAGTGCTAGATATGGATCATTCTCCTACGAGCAGTACTTC.

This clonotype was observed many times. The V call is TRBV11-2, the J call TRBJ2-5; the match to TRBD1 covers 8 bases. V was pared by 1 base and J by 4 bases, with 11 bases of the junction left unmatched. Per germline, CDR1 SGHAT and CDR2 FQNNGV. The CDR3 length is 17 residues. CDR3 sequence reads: CASSLVGTGHRGETQYF. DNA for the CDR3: TGTGCCAGCAGCTTAGTCGGGACAGGACACAGAGGAGAGACCCAGTACTTC.

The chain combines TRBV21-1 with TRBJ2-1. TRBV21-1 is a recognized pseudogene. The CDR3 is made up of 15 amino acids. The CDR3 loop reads CAGSNPCLTYNEQFF. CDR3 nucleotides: TGTGCCGGCAGCAACCCATGCCTTACCTACAATGAGCAGTTCTTC.

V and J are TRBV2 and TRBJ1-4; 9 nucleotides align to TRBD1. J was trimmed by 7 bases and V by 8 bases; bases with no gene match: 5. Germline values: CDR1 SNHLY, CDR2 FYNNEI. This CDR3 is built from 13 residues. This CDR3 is CASVGTGREKLFF. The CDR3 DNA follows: TGTGCCAGCGTGGGGACAGGGCGTGAAAAACTGTTTTTT.

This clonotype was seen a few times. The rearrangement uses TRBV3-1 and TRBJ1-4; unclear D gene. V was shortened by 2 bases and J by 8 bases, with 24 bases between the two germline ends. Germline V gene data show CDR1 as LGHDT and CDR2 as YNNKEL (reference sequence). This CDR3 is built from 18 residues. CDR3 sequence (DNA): TGTGCCAGCAGCCAAACTGGGAGGGTAGTAGCTAATATGGAAAAACTGTTTTTT. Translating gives CASSQTGRVVANMEKLFF.

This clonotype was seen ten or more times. This CDR3 is CASSSRNDEQYF. The CDR3 DNA follows: TGTGCCAGCAGCTCGAGGAATGACGAGCAGTACTTC. This chain uses TRBV5-5 with TRBJ2-7, with D unresolved. Germline assignment: CDR1 SGHKS and CDR2 YYEKEE (reference sequence). The CDR3 covers 12 residues. V was shortened by 3 bases and J by 5 bases, with 9 bases between the two germline ends.